The T cell receptor (beta chain) described here comes from a study of T cells after yellow fever vaccination. Germline lookup yields CDR1 MNHEY and CDR2 SVGAGI. This CDR3 spans 14 amino acids. Trimming took 6 bases from V and 10 from J; bases not matched to a gene: 9. One entry per CDR3 protein, called by TCRdb with MiXCR from the 5' RACE reads. Found here are roughly 310,000 distinct CDR3 sequences, 8.7% of them singletons; the top ten hold about a sixth. This specimen was PBMCs, taken on the day of the first yellow fever vaccination. The chain has TRBV6-5 and TRBJ1-6, with 7 bases aligning to TRBD1. The receptor comes from a man younger than 35 who received the YFV17D yellow fever vaccine. CDR3 sequence (DNA): TGTGCCAGCAGACCCGGGACAGAGGAGTCACCCCTCCACTTT. As protein: CASRPGTEESPLHF.